The source of this T cell receptor (beta chain) is a study of shared clonotypes between healthy human individuals. Findings and caveats of the study: Approximately 5% of naive CD4 clonotypes were shared across a handful of donors.

As to this clone: The antigen is not known.

Libraries were prepared by immunoSEQ multiplex PCR; TCRdb keeps only in-frame clonotypes and omits some of them. The table has 2,500,000 or so clones, roughly nine tenths seen once. The sequence was obtained from a young man in good health. Material: naive CD4+ T cells sorted from blood. The subset is: CD45RA+ positively selected.

CDR3 protein: CASSFLAGDRGTDTQYF. The CDR3 DNA reads as TGTGCCAGTAGCTTCTTGGCGGGAGATCGTGGCACAGATACGCAGTATTTT. The chain recombines TRBV19 with TRBJ2-3; 7 bases line up with TRBD2. The length of the CDR3 is 17 residues. Unmatched junction bases numbered 13, after V lost 6 bases and J lost 1 base. Germline assignment: CDR1 LNHDA and CDR2 SQIVND (reference sequence).